These T cell receptor beta chains were read from a single sample in a study of blood T cell repertoires in COVID-19. TCRdb's table, derived via immunoSEQ multiplex PCR, lists solely in-frame clones and lacks some. This sample has over 120,000 clones, with 80% to 90% found just once. Sequenced: PBMCs or T cells enriched from blood (not recorded which). The source is a man aged 50 to 60 who had recovered from COVID-19. Each CDR3 is given with its conserved first and last residue. D genes are given only for firm matches. Clone size is shown for a subset of rows, as once, few, many or a class of expanded clone.

d_gene	v_gene	len	abundance	j_gene	CDR3aa	CDR3nt
-	TRBV19	14	few	TRBJ1-1	CASSIGQVNTEAFF	TGTGCCAGTAGTATAGGACAGGTGAACACTGAAGCTTTCTTT
-	TRBV5-1	18	few	TRBJ2-7	CASSLGHGRRDSAYEQYF	TGCGCCAGCAGCTTGGGTCACGGAAGACGGGACTCCGCCTACGAGCAGTACTTC
-	TRBV7-9	14	-	TRBJ2-3	CASSFSVSTDTQYF	TGTGCCAGCAGCTTCTCGGTGAGCACAGATACGCAGTATTTT
-	TRBV28	13	-	TRBJ1-1	CASSLEQHTEAFF	TGTGCCAGCAGTTTAGAACAGCACACTGAAGCTTTCTTT
TRBD2	TRBV18	16	-	TRBJ2-3	CAGSPPRLAVSDTQYF	TGTGCCGGCTCACCACCACGACTAGCGGTATCAGATACGCAGTATTTT
TRBD1	TRBV5-1	14	few	TRBJ1-6	CASSLQGTNSPLHF	TGCGCCAGCAGCTTACAGGGGACTAATTCACCCCTCCACTTT
-	TRBV25-1	14	-	TRBJ2-1	CASSDQVGSDEQFF	TGTGCCAGCAGTGATCAGGTTGGTAGCGATGAGCAGTTCTTC
-	TRBV5-5	14	-	TRBJ1-1	CASSYQGVNTEAFF	TGTGCCAGCAGCTACCAAGGGGTGAACACTGAAGCTTTCTTT
-	TRBV20-1	17	-	TRBJ1-3	CSANEGPRGSYGNTIYF	TGCAGTGCTAATGAGGGGCCACGGGGGTCCTACGGAAACACCATATATTTT
TRBD1	TRBV7-7	15	few	TRBJ1-6	CASSPGTGNNSPLHF	TGTGCTAGCAGCCCCGGGACAGGGAATAATTCACCCCTCCACTTT
-	TRBV7-8	13	-	TRBJ2-1	CASSQRTYNEQFF	TGTGCCAGCAGCCAGCGGACGTACAATGAGCAGTTCTTC
-	TRBV7-8	15	-	TRBJ2-7	CASSLARRGTYEQYF	TGTGCCAGCAGCTTAGCGAGGCGGGGTACCTACGAGCAGTACTTC
-	TRBV2	14	-	TRBJ2-2	CASSDRSRREELFF	TGTGCCAGCAGTGATCGAAGCAGGCGAGAGGAGCTGTTTTTT